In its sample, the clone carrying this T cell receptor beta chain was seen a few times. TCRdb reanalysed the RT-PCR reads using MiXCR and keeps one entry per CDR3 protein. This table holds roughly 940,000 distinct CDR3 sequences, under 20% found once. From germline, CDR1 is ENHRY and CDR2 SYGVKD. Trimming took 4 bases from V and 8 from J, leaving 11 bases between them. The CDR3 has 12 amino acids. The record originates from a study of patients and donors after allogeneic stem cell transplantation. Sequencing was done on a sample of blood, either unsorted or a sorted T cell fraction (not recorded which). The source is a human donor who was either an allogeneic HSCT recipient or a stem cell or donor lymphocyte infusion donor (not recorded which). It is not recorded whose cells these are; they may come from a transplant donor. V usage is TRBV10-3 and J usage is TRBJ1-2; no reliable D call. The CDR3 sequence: CAISVPGKGYTF. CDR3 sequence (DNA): TGTGCCATCAGTGTACCGGGGAAAGGCTACACCTTC.